This TCR beta chain was retrieved from a study of cytotoxic CD8 clonotypes in ibrutinib-treated CLL. Study as a whole: After a median roughly 12 months on treatment (6 to 36), response samples were drawn. On average, fewer than 95,000 productive rearrangements and just over 250,000 productive templates per sample.

Study observations and caveats: Circulating CD8+ T-cell counts were tracked by baseline clonality, which exceeded that of age-matched healthy donors.

Produced via immunoSEQ multiplex PCR; TCRdb's table is partial and in-frame only. Of under 150,000 clones in the sample, 80% were seen once. CDR3 size: 13 residues. In germline, CDR1 is SGHTA, CDR2 FQGTGA. The ends were cut back, 2 bases at V and 8 bases at J, with 10 bases in the middle. Concerning this clone itself: The target antigen is unknown.

The starting material was PBMCs, obtained after 36 months of ibrutinib treatment. The V gene is TRBV7-3, the J gene TRBJ2-1; D call uncertain. This clonotype originated in a human donor with chronic lymphocytic leukemia. The CDR3 sequence is CASSLDLRDEQFF. In DNA form, the CDR3 reads TGTGCCAGCAGCTTAGACCTTCGGGATGAGCAGTTCTTC. Full variable domain (outside the CDR3, taken from reference TRBV7-3 and TRBJ2-1): GAGVSQTPSNKVTEKGKYVELRCDPISGHTALYWYRQSLGQGPEFLIYFQGTGAADDSGLPNDRFFAVRPEGSVSTLKIQRTERGDSAVYLCASSLDLRDEQFFGPGTRLTVL.